The 9 T cell receptor beta chains below all came from one sample that was sequenced in a study of T cell responses to AZD1222 COVID-19 vaccine. Sequenced by immunoSEQ multiplex PCR; TCRdb stores in-frame clones only, minus some. This sample carries 110,000 to 150,000 clones, roughly 91% of them seen once, and the ten largest clones take more than 8.5%. The source material was peripheral blood, sampled on day 0 of AZD1222 vaccination. Receptors originate from an adult in good health.

J is TRBJ1-3 and V is TRBV9, with D hard to call. Looked up from germline, CDR1 is SGDLS and CDR2 is YYNGEE. The ends were cut back, 0 bases at V and 3 bases at J, with 22 bases in the middle. The CDR3 spans 19 residues. The CDR3 protein is CASSVAPGARPKFGNTIYF. The CDR3 nucleotides are TGTGCCAGCAGCGTAGCCCCCGGCGCCAGGCCGAAGTTTGGAAACACCATATATTTT.

CDR3 bases: TGTGCCACCAGCAGAGATATGAGGCATTTCTCTGGAAACACCATATATTTT. This translates into CATSRDMRHFSGNTIYF. The genes are TRBV15 and TRBJ1-3; D gene uncertain. The CDR3 spans 17 residues. Trimming pared 0 bases from V and 0 bases from J, leaving 12 bases between. CDR1 and CDR2 from the germline V gene are LNHNV and YYDKDF (reference sequence).

This chain connects TRBV19 to TRBJ2-1; D possibly matches TRBD1 or TRBD2 (5 bases each). Trimming cost V 1 base and J 9 bases, with 16 bases left between them. The V gene's germline CDR1 is LNHDA and CDR2 SQIVND (reference sequence). This CDR3 is built from 15 residues. CDR3 loop: CASSIGGGLGAEQFF. The CDR3 nucleotides are TGTGCCAGTAGTATAGGAGGAGGACTCGGGGCTGAGCAGTTCTTC.

This chain links TRBV18 with TRBJ1-6; 7 bases are shared with TRBD1. CDR1 and CDR2 from the germline V gene are KGHSH and LQKENI. This CDR3 comprises 20 residues. With V trimmed by 9 bases and J by 1 base, 21 bases remained unmatched. CDR3 nucleotide sequence: TGTGCCAGTCCCATCATCCGGGACAGCCTCGGGGGGTCCTATAATTCACCCCTCCACTTT. This encodes CASPIIRDSLGGSYNSPLHF. The whole variable domain, remainder taken from reference TRBV18 and TRBJ1-6, is NAGVMQNPRHLVRRRGQEARLRCSPMKGHSHVYWYRQLPEEGLKFMVYLQKENIIDESGMPKERFSAEFPKEGPSILRIQQVVRGDSAAYFCASPIIRDSLGGSYNSPLHFGNGTRLTVT.

The CDR3 sequence is CASRVAGGYNEQFF. The CDR3 DNA follows: TGTGCCAGCAGGGTCGCGGGGGGGTACAATGAGCAGTTCTTC. The rearrangement uses TRBV6-5 and TRBJ2-1, with 9 bases aligning to TRBD2. With V trimmed by 6 bases and J by 4 bases, 4 bases remained unmatched. The CDR3 is 14 residues long. Germline V lookup: CDR1 MNHEY, CDR2 SVGAGI.

The V call is TRBV30, the J call TRBJ1-1; weak D call: TRBD1 (5 bases). The ends were cut back, 5 bases at V and 3 bases at J, with 10 bases in the middle. This CDR3 has 12 residues. Germline CDR1 is GTSNPN and CDR2 is SVGIG (reference sequence). CDR3 DNA sequence: TGTGCCTGGGGACGGGGGGACACTGAAGCTTTCTTT. Amino acids: CAWGRGDTEAFF.

The chain carries TRBV5-1 and TRBJ1-2; tentatively, D is TRBD1 (5 bases). CDR1 and CDR2 (germline): SGHRS, YFSETQ. With 3 bases removed from V and 3 bases from J, the gap between germline ends came to 15 bases. The CDR3 contains 15 residues. DNA of the CDR3: TGCGCCAGCAGCTCGGCGCCTGGACACGACTATGGCTACACCTTC. It specifies CASSSAPGHDYGYTF.

The chain carries TRBV2 and TRBJ1-2, with unresolved D. V dropped 6 bases and J dropped 5 bases, with 13 bases sitting between them. This CDR3 is 13 amino acids long. CDR1 and CDR2 (germline): SNHLY, FYNNEI. CDR3 DNA: TGTGCCAGCAGGGACCCCATGGGATATGGCTACACCTTC. Translating it yields CASRDPMGYGYTF.

The rearrangement joins TRBV2 to TRBJ1-3; 7 bases are a match to TRBD1. The CDR3 runs 13 residues. Looked up from germline, CDR1 is SNHLY and CDR2 is FYNNEI. The ends lost 6 bases at V and 4 bases at J; junction bases unmatched: 3. CDR3 sequence reads: CASSAGQGNTIYF. In nucleotides, the CDR3 is TGTGCCAGCAGCGCGGGACAGGGAAACACCATATATTTT.